The 11 T cell receptor beta chains below come from one sample, sequenced in a study of T cell responses to AZD1222 COVID-19 vaccine. TCRdb keeps only in-frame clones here, not all; method: immunoSEQ multiplex PCR. The repertoire includes around 130,000 clones, 70% to 90% of them detected once, and about 3.1% sits in the top ten. This material consisted of peripheral blood, taken 28 days after the second AZD1222 dose. The receptors were sampled from an adult who received the AZD1222 COVID-19 vaccine.

Only a few counts were recorded for this clone. This chain connects TRBV18 to TRBJ1-5; D possibly corresponds to TRBD1 (6 bases). Germline CDR1 reads KGHSH; CDR2 reads LQKENI. This CDR3 has 17 amino acids. Trimming left V 5 bases short and J 7 bases short, with 24 bases between. CDR3: CASSRTAGRGQFQPQHF. In nucleotides, the CDR3 is TGTGCCAGCTCAAGGACGGCGGGCAGGGGTCAGTTCCAGCCCCAGCATTTT.

The chain uses TRBV28 and TRBJ1-4; no clear D gene. Trimming stripped 7 bases from V and 11 bases from J, with 11 bases between. CDR3 size: 11 residues. From germline, CDR1 is MDHEN and CDR2 SYDVKM. The CDR3 nucleotides read TGTGCCAGCACCTCGTCCGAGAAACTGTTTTTT. It encodes CASTSSEKLFF.

The J gene is TRBJ1-1, the V gene TRBV29-1; D call uncertain. The V end lost 3 bases, the J end lost 1 base, and 12 bases lay between the germline ends. CDR3 length equals 14 residues. Germline CDR1 and CDR2: SQVTM and ANQGSEA. The CDR3 reads CSVEVQVGNTEAFF. DNA of the CDR3: TGCAGCGTTGAGGTCCAGGTTGGGAACACTGAAGCTTTCTTT. The full variable domain, with the rest looked up from reference TRBV29-1 and TRBJ1-1, is SAVISQKPSRDICQRGTSLTIQCQVDSQVTMMFWYRQQPGQSLTLIATANQGSEATYESGFVIDKFPISRPNLTFSTLTVSNMSPEDSSIYLCSVEVQVGNTEAFFGQGTRLTVV.

This clone was counted between two and nine times. The chain combines TRBV11-2 with TRBJ2-7; D is possibly TRBD2 (5 bases). Germline-derived CDR1 and CDR2 are SGHAT and FQNNGV. V was clipped by 4 bases and J by 7 bases, with 11 bases between them. CDR3 length: 12 residues. The DNA of the CDR3 is TGTGCCAGCAGCTCTTCGGACTGGGAGCAGTACTTC. This encodes CASSSSDWEQYF.

The CDR3 loop is CASSPETVNTEAFF. The CDR3 DNA reads as TGTGCCAGCAGTCCTGAGACCGTGAACACTGAAGCTTTCTTT. The chain recombines TRBV6-6 with TRBJ1-1; D gene unclear. In germline, CDR1 is MNHNY, CDR2 SVGAGI (reference sequence). The V and J ends lost 5 bases and 0 bases respectively, with 10 bases between them. The CDR3 sequence is 14 residues long.

This clone was seen a single time. V is TRBV29-1 and J is TRBJ2-1; D may be TRBD2 (5 bases). This CDR3 contains 11 residues. In germline, CDR1 is SQVTM, CDR2 ANQGSEA. Trimming pared 3 bases from V and 8 bases from J, leaving 8 bases between. Written as DNA, the CDR3 is TGCAGCGTTGACGCGGGCTATGAGCAGTTCTTC. Its protein is CSVDAGYEQFF.

V and J are TRBV7-2 and TRBJ1-1; 9 bases are a match to TRBD1. The length of the CDR3 is 16 residues. CDR1 SGHTA and CDR2 FQGNSA come from the germline V gene. J lost 0 bases, V lost 6 bases, and 8 bases had no gene match. The CDR3: CASRGQGGVVNTEAFF. The CDR3 DNA follows: TGTGCCAGCAGGGGACAGGGAGGGGTGGTGAACACTGAAGCTTTCTTT.

The chain uses TRBV7-2 and TRBJ1-1, with D perhaps TRBD1 (5 bases). CDR1 is SGHTA and CDR2 is FQGNSA in the germline V gene. V was pared by 1 base and J by 8 bases, with 14 bases between. The CDR3 loop spans 14 amino acids. In nucleotides, the CDR3 is TGTGCCAGCAGCTTAGATCGGTGGGGGAGCGAAGCTTTCTTT. This gives the protein CASSLDRWGSEAFF.

V is TRBV5-5 and J is TRBJ1-1; D unclear. The germline gives CDR1 SGHKS, CDR2 YYEKEE (reference sequence). The CDR3 runs to 12 residues. The V end lost 6 bases, the J end lost 4 bases, and 10 bases lay between the germline ends. The CDR3 loop reads CASTGWGTEAFF. The CDR3 DNA sequence: TGTGCCAGCACGGGGTGGGGCACTGAAGCTTTCTTT.

There are a few counts of this clone. CDR3 residues: CTSSVGRYTRTDTQYF. In nucleotides, the CDR3 is TGCACCAGCAGCGTCGGCAGATATACCCGCACAGATACGCAGTATTTT. The chain combines TRBV1 with TRBJ2-3. TRBV1 corresponds to a pseudogene. This CDR3 spans 16 amino acids.

This rearrangement joins TRBV7-2 to TRBJ2-2; 7 bases are shared with TRBD1. The CDR3 has 16 amino acids. V was clipped by 0 bases and J by 1 base; unmatched bases: 2. Per germline, CDR1 SGHTA and CDR2 FQGNSA. The CDR3 nucleotides are TGTGCCAGCAGCTTAGCGGGGACAGTGAACACCGGGGAGCTGTTTTTT. It specifies CASSLAGTVNTGELFF.